This T cell receptor beta chain originates from a study of control samples from healthy donors and cancer patients. Generated by immunoSEQ multiplex PCR, the TCRdb table keeps only in-frame clones and is missing some. This sample yields 40,000 to 45,000 clones, of which more than 65% are seen a single time; 17% belongs to the top ten. The CDR3 consists of 18 residues. The germline V gene has CDR1 KGHSH and CDR2 LQKENI. V was pared by 3 bases and J by 1 base, with 16 bases between. Sequencing used formalin-fixed, paraffin-embedded tissue. The rearrangement links TRBV18 to TRBJ2-6, with unresolved D. The origin of this receptor is a male donor with melanoma. The CDR3 spells CASSPTQGKSSGANVLTF. DNA of the CDR3: TGTGCCAGCTCACCGACTCAAGGGAAAAGTTCTGGGGCCAACGTCCTGACTTTC.